These T cell receptor beta chains were read from a single sample in a study of beta chain features in type 1 diabetes. Only in-frame clones appear in the TCRdb table, and some are missing; sequencing was by immunoSEQ multiplex PCR. The sample lists 240,000 or so clones, 25% to 30% seen once, with approximately 4% in the top ten. Sequencing was performed on central memory CD4+ T cells from blood. The receptors derive from a man aged 30 to 39 in good health. Both conserved end residues are trimmed from each CDR3. The size entry is marked missing in some rows and otherwise reads once, few, many or a size class.

cdr3_aa j_call clone_size v_call
ASSSPGASGGSHYEQY TRBJ2-7 few TRBV5-1
ASSSPWTSPLQY TRBJ2-3 many TRBV11-2
ASSPDRGSYNEQF TRBJ2-1 . TRBV11-2
ASSIEGRGNTEAF TRBJ1-1 . TRBV19
ASSPRTDRGYT TRBJ1-2 . TRBV11-2
ASSLEASGYNEQF TRBJ2-1 many TRBV7-2
ASSGQGWNEQY TRBJ2-7 . TRBV7-2
ASSLTRSGGPQY TRBJ2-5 . TRBV27
ASSLEGTGPGELF TRBJ2-2 . TRBV11-2
SASSGPIKGGYT TRBJ1-2 . TRBV29-1
ASSQAVSGRYEQY TRBJ2-7 . TRBV4-3
ASSFHRTGGAFEQY TRBJ2-7 . TRBV27
ASSLGPAGLYGYT TRBJ1-2 . TRBV5-1
ATTGGRGNTGELF TRBJ2-2 . TRBV19
ASRPVGGGKNIQY TRBJ2-4 . TRBV6-6
AITEGLADSYEQY TRBJ2-7 . TRBV10-3
ASSLDLTTQY TRBJ2-3 . TRBV11-2
ASSTYRDHTEAF TRBJ1-1 few TRBV19
ASSLSPRTYNEQF TRBJ2-1 few TRBV7-2
AWSRGTSGNTIY TRBJ1-3 . TRBV30
AWSIMPEAF TRBJ1-1 few TRBV30
ATSSGAVSGRADEQY TRBJ2-7 . TRBV15
ASSFDRRGYT TRBJ1-2 . TRBV7-2
ASSLPRTGTYNEQF TRBJ2-1 few TRBV28
ASSESGNYNEQF TRBJ2-1 few TRBV2
ASSQVKRTNEQF TRBJ2-1 few TRBV4-1
ASSEAGLGSYNEQF TRBJ2-1 . TRBV25-1
ASSLEQGSYSGELF TRBJ2-2 few TRBV5-4
ASSLATNTEAF TRBJ1-1 few TRBV5-1
AWSRNTEAF TRBJ1-1 . TRBV30
ASSSPSEQF TRBJ2-1 . TRBV5-4
ASGLQGYDTDTQY TRBJ2-3 few TRBV2
ASRPLAGEQETQY TRBJ2-5 few TRBV5-1
ASSETSGTQY TRBJ2-5 . TRBV18
ASSIRGADYEQY TRBJ2-7 once TRBV19
ASSPIRSRELF TRBJ2-2 few TRBV11-2
AISDRASSYNEQF TRBJ2-1 . TRBV10-3